A selection of T cell receptor beta chains follows, all from one sample in a study of CD8 T cells in Susac syndrome. TCRdb analysed the immunoSEQ multiplex PCR reads with MiXCR anew, one entry per CDR3 protein. The data contain about 440,000 distinct CDR3 sequences, around 83% of them singletons. Sequences were obtained from CD8+ T cells from PBMCs. These receptors were taken from a human donor with multiple sclerosis. CDR3s include the opening cysteine and the closing phenylalanine or tryptophan. The order of the fields is clone size, J gene, V gene, CDR3 length, D gene, CDR3 protein, CDR3 DNA. D genes are given only for firm matches. Where a row states a size, it is once, few, many or the class of an expanded clone; other rows omit it.

clone size: once; J gene: TRBJ2-1; V gene: TRBV20-1; CDR3 length: 11; D gene: .; CDR3 protein: CSAREENEQFF; CDR3 DNA: TGCAGTGCTAGAGAAGAGAATGAGCAGTTCTTC
clone size: .; J gene: TRBJ2-1; V gene: TRBV19; CDR3 length: 16; D gene: .; CDR3 protein: CASSILRGPSSNEQFF; CDR3 DNA: TGTGCCAGTAGTATACTTCGGGGACCAAGTAGCAATGAGCAGTTCTTC
clone size: .; J gene: TRBJ2-3; V gene: TRBV7-6; CDR3 length: 16; D gene: TRBD2; CDR3 protein: CASSLVAGGGTDTQYF; CDR3 DNA: TGTGCCAGCAGCTTAGTCGCGGGGGGCGGCACAGATACGCAGTATTTT
clone size: .; J gene: TRBJ2-1; V gene: TRBV24-1; CDR3 length: 15; D gene: .; CDR3 protein: CATSDRTVSYNEQFF; CDR3 DNA: TGTGCCACCAGTGACCGGACGGTTTCCTACAATGAGCAGTTCTTC
clone size: .; J gene: TRBJ2-1; V gene: TRBV27; CDR3 length: 15; D gene: TRBD2; CDR3 protein: CASSFAGGWTNEQFF; CDR3 DNA: TGTGCCAGCAGTTTCGCGGGAGGGTGGACGAATGAGCAGTTCTTC
clone size: .; J gene: TRBJ2-7; V gene: TRBV13; CDR3 length: 14; D gene: TRBD2; CDR3 protein: CASSFTSGRYEQYF; CDR3 DNA: TGTGCCAGCAGCTTTACTAGCGGGAGATACGAGCAGTACTTC
clone size: few; J gene: TRBJ2-2; V gene: TRBV19; CDR3 length: 15; D gene: TRBD1; CDR3 protein: CASSNRDRDTGELFF; CDR3 DNA: TGTGCCAGTAGTAACCGGGACAGGGACACCGGGGAGCTGTTTTTT
clone size: .; J gene: TRBJ1-2; V gene: TRBV19; CDR3 length: 15; D gene: .; CDR3 protein: CASSPTGGISYGYTF; CDR3 DNA: TGTGCCAGTAGTCCTACGGGGGGGATCTCCTATGGCTACACCTTC
clone size: once; J gene: TRBJ2-5; V gene: TRBV1; CDR3 length: 14; D gene: .; CDR3 protein: CTSSKLRAGGTPNF; CDR3 DNA: TGCACCAGCAGTAAGTTAAGGGCTGGCGGGACTCCTAACTTC
clone size: .; J gene: TRBJ2-7; V gene: TRBV2; CDR3 length: 15; D gene: TRBD2; CDR3 protein: CASSDRVAGNYEQYF; CDR3 DNA: TGTGCCAGCAGTGATCGAGTAGCGGGGAACTACGAGCAGTACTTC
clone size: .; J gene: TRBJ2-3; V gene: TRBV27; CDR3 length: 15; D gene: .; CDR3 protein: CASTLSGWGTDTQYF; CDR3 DNA: TGTGCCAGCACCTTAAGCGGATGGGGCACAGATACGCAGTATTTT
clone size: .; J gene: TRBJ2-7; V gene: TRBV20-1; CDR3 length: 13; D gene: .; CDR3 protein: CSARTTATYEQYF; CDR3 DNA: TGCAGTGCTAGGACGACAGCTACCTACGAGCAGTACTTC
clone size: few; J gene: TRBJ2-7; V gene: TRBV11-2; CDR3 length: 15; D gene: .; CDR3 protein: CASSLRGGDSYEQYF; CDR3 DNA: TGTGCCAGCAGCTTAAGGGGTGGGGATTCCTACGAGCAGTACTTC
clone size: .; J gene: TRBJ1-1; V gene: TRBV7-2; CDR3 length: 16; D gene: .; CDR3 protein: CASSSIRGRLNTEAFF; CDR3 DNA: TGTGCCAGCAGCTCAATAAGGGGACGTCTGAACACTGAAGCTTTCTTT
clone size: once; J gene: TRBJ2-1; V gene: TRBV20-1; CDR3 length: 12; D gene: .; CDR3 protein: CSAPLAWNEQFF; CDR3 DNA: TGCAGTGCGCCCCTAGCGTGGAATGAGCAGTTCTTC
clone size: .; J gene: TRBJ2-5; V gene: TRBV28; CDR3 length: 14; D gene: .; CDR3 protein: CASSSPDSQETQYF; CDR3 DNA: TGTGCCAGCAGTTCCCCCGACAGCCAAGAGACCCAGTACTTC
clone size: .; J gene: TRBJ2-7; V gene: TRBV28; CDR3 length: 13; D gene: .; CDR3 protein: CASSQPAAYEQYF; CDR3 DNA: TGTGCCAGCAGTCAACCAGCCGCCTACGAGCAGTACTTC
clone size: few; J gene: TRBJ1-2; V gene: TRBV6-1; CDR3 length: 15; D gene: .; CDR3 protein: CASSEARATIYGYTF; CDR3 DNA: TGTGCCAGCAGTGAAGCCCGGGCAACCATCTATGGCTACACCTTC
clone size: .; J gene: TRBJ2-1; V gene: TRBV11-2; CDR3 length: 12; D gene: .; CDR3 protein: CASSLSPAEQFF; CDR3 DNA: TGTGCCAGCAGCTTGTCTCCAGCCGAGCAGTTCTTC
clone size: .; J gene: TRBJ2-3; V gene: TRBV4-1; CDR3 length: 16; D gene: TRBD2; CDR3 protein: CASSHETSGVSDTQYF; CDR3 DNA: TGCGCCAGCAGCCATGAGACTAGCGGGGTTTCAGATACGCAGTATTTT
clone size: .; J gene: TRBJ2-6; V gene: TRBV2; CDR3 length: 20; D gene: TRBD2; CDR3 protein: CASSEVGAGGLSAGANVLTF; CDR3 DNA: TGTGCCAGCAGTGAAGTTGGAGCGGGAGGGCTCTCTGCTGGGGCCAACGTCCTGACTTTC
clone size: once; J gene: TRBJ2-7; V gene: TRBV2; CDR3 length: 14; D gene: TRBD1; CDR3 protein: CASDTGTEQYEQYF; CDR3 DNA: TGTGCCAGCGATACCGGGACAGAGCAATACGAGCAGTACTTC
clone size: .; J gene: TRBJ2-7; V gene: TRBV28; CDR3 length: 17; D gene: .; CDR3 protein: CASSLWEEGLQAYEQYF; CDR3 DNA: TGTGCCAGCAGTTTATGGGAAGAAGGTCTTCAGGCCTACGAGCAGTACTTC
clone size: .; J gene: TRBJ2-7; V gene: TRBV3-1; CDR3 length: 13; D gene: .; CDR3 protein: CASRGEGGDEQYF; CDR3 DNA: TGTGCCAGCAGAGGTGAGGGGGGCGACGAGCAGTACTTC
clone size: .; J gene: TRBJ2-7; V gene: TRBV19; CDR3 length: 13; D gene: .; CDR3 protein: CASAPGSLVEQYF; CDR3 DNA: TGTGCCAGCGCCCCCGGATCCTTGGTCGAGCAGTACTTC
clone size: .; J gene: TRBJ1-1; V gene: TRBV5-1; CDR3 length: 16; D gene: TRBD1; CDR3 protein: CASSLGTGSMNTEAFF; CDR3 DNA: TGCGCCAGCAGCTTGGGGACAGGCAGCATGAACACTGAAGCTTTCTTT
clone size: .; J gene: TRBJ1-5; V gene: TRBV6-6; CDR3 length: 16; D gene: TRBD1; CDR3 protein: CASSYSGQGMRQPQHF; CDR3 DNA: TGTGCCAGCAGTTACTCTGGACAGGGGATGAGGCAGCCCCAGCATTTT
clone size: .; J gene: TRBJ1-2; V gene: TRBV27; CDR3 length: 16; D gene: .; CDR3 protein: CASSLYGTGNSYGYTF; CDR3 DNA: TGTGCCAGCAGTTTATACGGCACAGGGAACTCCTATGGCTACACCTTC
clone size: .; J gene: TRBJ2-3; V gene: TRBV27; CDR3 length: 13; D gene: .; CDR3 protein: CASRQNEEYTQYF; CDR3 DNA: TGTGCCAGCAGACAAAACGAGGAGTATACGCAGTATTTT
clone size: .; J gene: TRBJ2-7; V gene: TRBV27; CDR3 length: 13; D gene: .; CDR3 protein: CASSYGALYEQYF; CDR3 DNA: TGTGCCAGCAGTTATGGGGCCCTATACGAGCAGTACTTC
clone size: .; J gene: TRBJ2-7; V gene: TRBV29-1; CDR3 length: 13; D gene: TRBD2; CDR3 protein: CSVNGGAHLEQYF; CDR3 DNA: TGCAGCGTCAACGGGGGGGCCCACTTGGAGCAGTACTTC
clone size: .; J gene: TRBJ2-3; V gene: TRBV7-8; CDR3 length: 17; D gene: TRBD2; CDR3 protein: CASSLAIAGVVTDTQYF; CDR3 DNA: TGTGCCAGCAGCTTAGCAATAGCGGGAGTGGTTACAGATACGCAGTATTTT
clone size: .; J gene: TRBJ2-4; V gene: TRBV15; CDR3 length: 18; D gene: TRBD1; CDR3 protein: CATSRDVTGGVAKNIQYF; CDR3 DNA: TGTGCCACCAGCAGAGACGTGACAGGGGGCGTCGCCAAAAACATTCAGTACTTC
clone size: .; J gene: TRBJ1-6; V gene: TRBV5-5; CDR3 length: 14; D gene: TRBD1; CDR3 protein: CASSKDRVNSPLHF; CDR3 DNA: TGTGCCAGCAGCAAAGACAGGGTTAATTCACCCCTCCACTTT
clone size: .; J gene: TRBJ2-1; V gene: TRBV19; CDR3 length: 14; D gene: .; CDR3 protein: CASSIVQGYNEQFF; CDR3 DNA: TGTGCCAGTAGTATAGTACAGGGTTACAATGAGCAGTTCTTC
clone size: .; J gene: TRBJ1-6; V gene: TRBV25-1; CDR3 length: 16; D gene: .; CDR3 protein: CASSEYPGRGNSPLHF; CDR3 DNA: TGTGCCAGCAGTGAATACCCGGGACGGGGTAATTCACCCCTCCACTTT
clone size: .; J gene: TRBJ1-4; V gene: TRBV7-9; CDR3 length: 15; D gene: TRBD1; CDR3 protein: CASSYGQGLNEKLFF; CDR3 DNA: TGTGCCAGCAGCTATGGACAGGGGCTTAATGAAAAACTGTTTTTT
clone size: few; J gene: TRBJ2-7; V gene: TRBV11-2; CDR3 length: 13; D gene: .; CDR3 protein: CASTVNGAYEQYF; CDR3 DNA: TGTGCCAGCACCGTAAACGGGGCCTACGAGCAGTACTTC
clone size: .; J gene: TRBJ2-3; V gene: TRBV7-9; CDR3 length: 16; D gene: TRBD2; CDR3 protein: CASSSTTSGITDTQYF; CDR3 DNA: TGTGCCAGCAGCTCAACGACTAGCGGGATCACAGATACGCAGTATTTT
clone size: once; J gene: TRBJ1-1; V gene: TRBV5-4; CDR3 length: 13; D gene: TRBD1; CDR3 protein: CASHRGVSTEAFF; CDR3 DNA: TGTGCCAGCCACAGGGGGGTGAGCACTGAAGCTTTCTTT
clone size: .; J gene: TRBJ1-1; V gene: TRBV27; CDR3 length: 15; D gene: .; CDR3 protein: CASSSYREGNTEAFF; CDR3 DNA: TGTGCCAGCAGTTCGTACAGGGAGGGCAACACTGAAGCTTTCTTT
clone size: .; J gene: TRBJ2-2; V gene: TRBV10-3; CDR3 length: 14; D gene: .; CDR3 protein: CAISIGEVTGELFF; CDR3 DNA: TGTGCCATCTCCATTGGGGAGGTTACCGGGGAGCTGTTTTTT